This T cell receptor (beta chain) was identified during a study of cytomegalovirus exposure and HLA in healthy donors. 60 Vbeta and 13 Jbeta primers were used in PCR. Method: immunoSEQ multiplex PCR; TCRdb's copy keeps in-frame clones and lacks some. Of 140,000 to 150,000 clones listed, roughly three quarters are singletons. Trimming pared 2 bases from V and 1 base from J, leaving 12 bases between. The CDR3 is 15 amino acids. CDR1 MNHNS and CDR2 SASEGT come from the germline V gene. The V call is TRBV6-1, the J call TRBJ2-7, with D perhaps TRBD2 (6 bases). This TCR was recovered from a woman aged 35 to 49 in good health and CMV-seronegative. The sample was PBMCs. The CDR3 DNA reads as TGTGCCAGCAGTGAACGGGCGGAGGGGTCCTACGAGCAGTACTTC. The encoded protein is CASSERAEGSYEQYF.